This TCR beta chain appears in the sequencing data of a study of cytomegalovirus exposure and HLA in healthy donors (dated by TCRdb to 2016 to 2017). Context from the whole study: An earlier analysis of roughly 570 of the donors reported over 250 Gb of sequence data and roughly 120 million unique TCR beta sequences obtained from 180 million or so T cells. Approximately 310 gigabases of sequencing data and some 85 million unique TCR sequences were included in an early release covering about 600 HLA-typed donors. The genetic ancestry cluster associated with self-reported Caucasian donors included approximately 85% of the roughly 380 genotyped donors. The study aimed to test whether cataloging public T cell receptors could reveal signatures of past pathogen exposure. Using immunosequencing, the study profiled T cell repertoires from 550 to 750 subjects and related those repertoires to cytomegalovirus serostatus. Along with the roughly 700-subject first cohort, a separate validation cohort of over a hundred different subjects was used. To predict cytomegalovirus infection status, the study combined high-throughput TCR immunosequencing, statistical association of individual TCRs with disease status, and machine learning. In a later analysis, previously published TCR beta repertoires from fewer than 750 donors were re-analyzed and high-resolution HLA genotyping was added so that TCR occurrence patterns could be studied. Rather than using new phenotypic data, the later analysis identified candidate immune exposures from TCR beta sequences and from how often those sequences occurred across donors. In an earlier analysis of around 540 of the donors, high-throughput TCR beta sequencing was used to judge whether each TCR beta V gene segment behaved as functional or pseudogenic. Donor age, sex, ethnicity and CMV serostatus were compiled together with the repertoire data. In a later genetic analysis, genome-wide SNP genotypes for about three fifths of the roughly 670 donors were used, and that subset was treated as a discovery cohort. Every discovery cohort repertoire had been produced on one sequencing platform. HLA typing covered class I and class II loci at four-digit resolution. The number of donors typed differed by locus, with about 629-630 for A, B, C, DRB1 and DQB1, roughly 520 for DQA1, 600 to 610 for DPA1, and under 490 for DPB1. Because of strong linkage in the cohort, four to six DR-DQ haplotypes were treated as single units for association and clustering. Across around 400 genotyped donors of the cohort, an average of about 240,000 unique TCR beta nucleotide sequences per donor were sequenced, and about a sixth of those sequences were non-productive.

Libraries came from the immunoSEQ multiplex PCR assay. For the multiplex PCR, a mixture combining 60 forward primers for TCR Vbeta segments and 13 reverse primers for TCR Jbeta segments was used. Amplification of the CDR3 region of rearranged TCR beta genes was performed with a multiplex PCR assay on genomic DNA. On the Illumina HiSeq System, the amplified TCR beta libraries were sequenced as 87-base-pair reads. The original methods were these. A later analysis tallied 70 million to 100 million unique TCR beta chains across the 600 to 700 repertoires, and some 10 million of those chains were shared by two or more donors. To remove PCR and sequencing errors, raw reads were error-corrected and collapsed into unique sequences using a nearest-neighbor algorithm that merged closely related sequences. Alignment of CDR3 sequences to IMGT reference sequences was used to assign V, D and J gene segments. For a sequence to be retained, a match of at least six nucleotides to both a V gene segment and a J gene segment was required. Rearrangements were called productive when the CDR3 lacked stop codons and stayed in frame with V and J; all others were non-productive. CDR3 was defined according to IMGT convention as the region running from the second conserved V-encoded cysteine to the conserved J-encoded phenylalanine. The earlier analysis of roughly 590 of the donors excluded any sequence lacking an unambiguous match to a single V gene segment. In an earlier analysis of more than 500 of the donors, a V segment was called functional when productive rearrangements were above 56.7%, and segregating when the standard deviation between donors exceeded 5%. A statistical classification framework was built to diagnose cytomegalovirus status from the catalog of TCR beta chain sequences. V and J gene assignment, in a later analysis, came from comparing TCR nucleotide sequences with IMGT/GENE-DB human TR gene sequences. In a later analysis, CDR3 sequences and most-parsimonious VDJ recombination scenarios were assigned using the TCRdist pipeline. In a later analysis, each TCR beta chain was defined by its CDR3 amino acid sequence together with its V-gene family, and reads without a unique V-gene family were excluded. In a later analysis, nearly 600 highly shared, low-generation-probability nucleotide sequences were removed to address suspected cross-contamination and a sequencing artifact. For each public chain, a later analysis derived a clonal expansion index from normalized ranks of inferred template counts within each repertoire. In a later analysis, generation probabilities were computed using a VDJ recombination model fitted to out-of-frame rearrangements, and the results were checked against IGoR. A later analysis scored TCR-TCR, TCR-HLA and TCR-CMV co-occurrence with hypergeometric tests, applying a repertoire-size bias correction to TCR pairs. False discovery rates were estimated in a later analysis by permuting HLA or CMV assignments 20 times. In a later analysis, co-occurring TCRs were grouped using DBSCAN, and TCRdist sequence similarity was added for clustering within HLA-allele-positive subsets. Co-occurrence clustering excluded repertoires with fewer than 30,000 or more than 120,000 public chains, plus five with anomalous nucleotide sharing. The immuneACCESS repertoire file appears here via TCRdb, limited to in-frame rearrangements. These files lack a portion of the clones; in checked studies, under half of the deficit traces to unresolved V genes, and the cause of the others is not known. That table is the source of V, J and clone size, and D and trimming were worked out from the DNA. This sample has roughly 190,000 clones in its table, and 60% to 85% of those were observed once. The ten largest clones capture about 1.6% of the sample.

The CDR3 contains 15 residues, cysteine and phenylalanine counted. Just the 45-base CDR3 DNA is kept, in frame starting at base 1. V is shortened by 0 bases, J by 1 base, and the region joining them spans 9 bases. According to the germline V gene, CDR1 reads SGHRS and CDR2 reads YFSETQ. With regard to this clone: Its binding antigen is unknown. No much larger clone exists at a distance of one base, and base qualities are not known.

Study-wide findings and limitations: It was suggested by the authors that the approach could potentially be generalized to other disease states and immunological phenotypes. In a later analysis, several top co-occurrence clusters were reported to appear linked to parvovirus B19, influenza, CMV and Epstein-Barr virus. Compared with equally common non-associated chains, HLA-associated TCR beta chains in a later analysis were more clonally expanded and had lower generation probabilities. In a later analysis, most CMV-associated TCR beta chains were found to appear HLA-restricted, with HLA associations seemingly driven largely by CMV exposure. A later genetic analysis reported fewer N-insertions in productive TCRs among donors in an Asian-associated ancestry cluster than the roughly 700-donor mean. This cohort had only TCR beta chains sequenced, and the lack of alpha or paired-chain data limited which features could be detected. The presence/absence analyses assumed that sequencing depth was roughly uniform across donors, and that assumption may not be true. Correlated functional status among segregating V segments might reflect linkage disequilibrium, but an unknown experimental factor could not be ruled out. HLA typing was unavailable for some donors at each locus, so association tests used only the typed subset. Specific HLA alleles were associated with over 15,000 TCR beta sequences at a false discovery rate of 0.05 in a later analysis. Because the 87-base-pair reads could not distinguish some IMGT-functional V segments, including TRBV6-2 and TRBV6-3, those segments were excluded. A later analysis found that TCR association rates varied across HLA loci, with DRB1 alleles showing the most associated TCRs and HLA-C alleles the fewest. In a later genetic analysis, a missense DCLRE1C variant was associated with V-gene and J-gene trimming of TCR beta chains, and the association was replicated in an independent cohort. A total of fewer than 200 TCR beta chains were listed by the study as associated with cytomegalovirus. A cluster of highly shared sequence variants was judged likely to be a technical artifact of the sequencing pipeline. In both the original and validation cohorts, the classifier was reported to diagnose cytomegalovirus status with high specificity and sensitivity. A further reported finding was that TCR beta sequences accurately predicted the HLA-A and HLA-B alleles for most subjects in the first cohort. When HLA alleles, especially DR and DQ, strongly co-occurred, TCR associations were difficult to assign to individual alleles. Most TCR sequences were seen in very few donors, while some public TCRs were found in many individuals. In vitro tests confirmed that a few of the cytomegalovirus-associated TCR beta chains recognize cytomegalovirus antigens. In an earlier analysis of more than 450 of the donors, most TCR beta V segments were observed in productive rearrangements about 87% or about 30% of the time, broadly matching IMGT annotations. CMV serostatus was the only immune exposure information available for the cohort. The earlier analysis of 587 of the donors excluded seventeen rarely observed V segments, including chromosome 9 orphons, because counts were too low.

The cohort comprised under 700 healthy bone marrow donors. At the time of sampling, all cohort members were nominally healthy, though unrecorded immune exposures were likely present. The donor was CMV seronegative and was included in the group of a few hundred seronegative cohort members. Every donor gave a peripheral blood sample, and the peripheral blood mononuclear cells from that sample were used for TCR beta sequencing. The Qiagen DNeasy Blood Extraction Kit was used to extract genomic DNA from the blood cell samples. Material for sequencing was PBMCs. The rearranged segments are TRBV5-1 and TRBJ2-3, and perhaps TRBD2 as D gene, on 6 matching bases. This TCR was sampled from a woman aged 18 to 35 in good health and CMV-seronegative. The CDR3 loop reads CASSLATGGTDTQYF. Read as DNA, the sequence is TGCGCCAGCAGCTTGGCCACGGGAGGCACAGATACGCAGTATTTT.